This TCR beta chain came from a study of blood T cells in healthy people across ages. Overall study findings and caveats: Naive T cell percentage and TCR beta diversity correlated strongly. Versus aged donors, long-lived donors had higher diversity and more naive CD4+ cells.

Using a J-beta primer mix together with a sample-barcoded 5' primer, a second PCR was run for about 7 to 12 cycles. A template-switch adaptor with 12 random nucleotides tagged each cDNA molecule. Each CDR3 protein is one row after TCRdb ran MiXCR on the 5' RACE reads. The data show about 1,500,000 distinct CDR3 sequences, approximately 28% seen once. Total RNA, at least 5.5 micrograms per sample, was extracted from PBMCs. The CDR3 has 11 amino acids. Germline V gene sequence: CDR1 SGHDT, CDR2 YYEEEE. Points on this clonotype: Its antigen is currently unknown. At one end the junction does not follow the germline gene, possibly because of a read error.

What was sequenced was blood. The sequence was collected from a woman aged 30 to 39 in good health. The chain couples TRBV5-6 to TRBJ1-1; D unclear. The CDR3 bases are TGTGCCAACAGCGGCCTATCTGAAGCTTTCTTT. It specifies CANSGLSEAFF.